This T cell receptor beta chain emerged from a study of T cells in Graves' hyperthyroidism and ophthalmopathy (dated 2019 in TCRdb). Turning to the overall study: Peripheral blood was collected at initial diagnosis, before any treatment. TCR Vbeta CDR3 sequencing of approximately 140 peripheral blood samples (approximately 44 ophthalmopathy, about 80 hyperthyroidism and approximately 17 progressor patients) is reported in the paper. A discovery cohort of approximately 97 patients, fewer than 50 with Graves' ophthalmopathy and 55 to 65 with stable Graves' hyperthyroidism, was used to find distinguishing TCR V-J signatures. The 100 or so discovery patients were divided at random into training and test sets in a 7:3 ratio. The study also compared thyroid tissue and blood T-cell repertoires from about 6 Graves' hyperthyroidism patients. An independent validation cohort of about 19 hyperthyroidism patients and approximately 15 patients who later progressed to ophthalmopathy tested prospective prediction of ophthalmopathy. Once sampling was done, hyperthyroidism patients were given methimazole at a starting dose of 30 mg daily, whereas ophthalmopathy patients were given high-dose intravenous methylprednisolone.

The TCR beta CDR3 regions were amplified from the RNA transcripts. A first-round RT-PCR of the TCR CDR3 used the HTBI primer set with the Qiagen OneStep RT-PCR kit. A second multiplex PCR round built the libraries, followed by size selection and purification. The libraries were sequenced on an Illumina HiSeq2000 using paired-end 100 bp reads. As for the original processing: SOAPnuke was used to process the raw data, removing reads that contained adapters or uncalled bases, had a mean Phred below 15, or lacked an exact match to the constant primer or identifier. High-quality paired reads were merged with COPE v1.2.5, and unique nucleotide sequences were defined as clonotypes. MiTCR v1.1 was used to align clonotypes to the IMGT TRBV, TRBD and TRBJ reference segments. Only V-J combinations with frequency above 0.0001, covering roughly 99% of repertoires, were analysed. A TCS score was defined as the ratio between F50 (clonal expansion) and ExV (chaos), using BLOSUM62-based TCRdist between CDR3 peptides within each V-J. Welch's t-statistics and random forest reduced around 520 V-J features to roughly 13, which were used in a naive Bayes classifier (R e1071). TCRdb reworked the public reads: Q25 trimming with fastp, MiXCR clone assembly, productive beta chains retained. Rows are unified per CDR3 protein, each entry keeping the most common DNA and genes. V and J calls and clone size were set by TCRdb, not the authors. The sample profile shows about 560,000 distinct CDR3 sequences; over 15% of them were found once. The ten most abundant clones make up 15% to 20% of the sample.

The investigation overall reported the following: In validation, progression to ophthalmopathy was predicted by the model with more than 65% sensitivity and roughly 76% specificity, a median of 6.5 months before onset. Most expanded thyroid clonotypes (frequency above 0.001) were also detected in blood, suggesting blood repertoires may reflect thyroid immune responses. No statistical method was used to set the sample size in advance, and investigators knew the group allocation. A model built on a 13 V-J signature distinguished ophthalmopathy from stable hyperthyroidism, reaching 85% to 90% sensitivity and around 81% specificity in cross-validation and 80%/75% in testing.

Ten or more counts support this clonotype. Its binding antigen is unknown. Qualities for individual bases were not recorded, and no much larger clone is one base off. The germline V gene supplies CDR1 SGHAT and CDR2 FQNNGV. CDR3 length: 14 amino acids, cysteine to phenylalanine. CDR3 DNA only is kept here, 42 bases in frame from base 1. The V end loses 2 bases and the J end loses 7 bases, and a stretch of 9 bases separates them. Stable Graves' hyperthyroidism was defined as the absence of progression to ophthalmopathy over 18 months of follow-up. Hyperthyroidism patients were aged 18 to 65 years and newly diagnosed, with disease duration of less than 2 months. Exclusion was applied to patients with uncontrolled infections, other autoimmune diseases, pregnancy or lactation. Diagnoses relied on clinical symptoms, serum thyroxine and TRAb, thyroid ultrasound and orbital computed tomography. PBMCs were separated from roughly 9.6 ml of fresh peripheral blood using Ficoll-Paque density gradient centrifugation. Trizol reagent was used to extract total RNA, and RNA quality was then checked on an Agilent 2100 Bioanalyzer.

This receptor was taken from a woman aged 18 to 35 with Graves' hyperthyroidism. Sequenced material: blood. The chain couples TRBV11-2 to TRBJ1-6; the D gene is perhaps TRBD1, on 6 matching bases. For the CDR3, the sequence is CASSLTGPNSPLHF. The DNA sequence reads TGTGCCAGCAGCTTAACAGGGCCCAATTCACCCCTCCACTTT.